The 10 T cell receptor beta chains below were found in one sample sequenced in a study of T-cell memory formation after mild COVID-19. TCRdb re-derived calls from the 5' RACE reads in MiXCR, one entry per CDR3 protein. The sample yields 90,000 to 130,000 distinct CDR3 sequences, about a sixth seen once. The sequencing input was PBMCs or a T cell subset sorted from them (not recorded which). The receptors originated from a man in his late teens or twenties who had mild COVID-19 (a few samples of this study predate the infection). Cell type and time point are not known.

J is TRBJ1-1 and V is TRBV14; 7 positions match TRBD1. V was clipped by 0 bases and J by 8 bases; unmatched bases: 3. The CDR3 totals 13 residues. From germline, CDR1 is SGHDN and CDR2 FVKESK. CDR3 nucleotide sequence: TGTGCCAGCAGCCAAGAAAGACAGGGAGAAGCTTTCTTT. Protein: CASSQERQGEAFF.

This clonotype has only a few counts. J is TRBJ2-2 and V is TRBV9; unclear D gene. The CDR3 spans 14 residues. The ends were cut back, 0 bases at V and 6 bases at J, with 9 bases in the middle. The germline gives CDR1 SGDLS, CDR2 YYNGEE. CDR3 protein: CASSVGRRAGELFF. CDR3 in DNA: TGTGCCAGCAGCGTAGGACGGCGTGCCGGGGAGCTGTTTTTT.

This clonotype was counted at least ten times. The chain couples TRBV12-3 or TRBV12-4 to TRBJ2-4; D ambiguous. Trimming cost V 3 bases and J 3 bases, with 9 bases left between them. CDR3 length: 14 amino acids. CDR3 sequence: CASSLGSVKNIQYF. The CDR3 DNA reads TGTGCCAGCAGTTTGGGTTCGGTCAAAAACATTCAGTACTTC.

The chain combines TRBV20-1 with TRBJ2-5, with D possibly matching TRBD2 (6 bases). The germline gives CDR1 DFQATT, CDR2 SNEGSKA (reference sequence). There are 13 residues in the CDR3. V was clipped by 6 bases and J by 5 bases, with 16 bases between them. The chain's CDR3 is CSAPQSGLETQYF. The CDR3 DNA sequence: TGCAGTGCGCCCCAGAGCGGGCTGGAGACCCAGTACTTC.

This clonotype was counted between two and nine times. The chain joins TRBV7-3 to TRBJ2-1, with 9 bases aligning to TRBD1. This CDR3 is built from 13 residues. The germline CDR1 and CDR2 sequences are SGHTA and FQGTGA. The J segment lost 8 bases and the V segment lost 5 bases, leaving 4 bases of the junction unmatched. For the CDR3, the DNA is TGTGCCAGCAGCCGACAGGGGGAGGATGAGCAGTTCTTC. This codes for CASSRQGEDEQFF.

The CDR3 reads CASSSGVGTEAFF. CDR3 sequence (DNA): TGTGCCAGTAGTTCAGGGGTGGGCACTGAAGCTTTCTTT. J is TRBJ1-1 and V is TRBV19, with D perhaps matching TRBD1 (6 bases). The CDR3 runs to 13 residues. Trimming cost V 5 bases and J 4 bases, with 11 bases left between them. Germline V CDR1 and CDR2: LNHDA, SQIVND (reference sequence).

This chain links TRBV6-4 with TRBJ2-3; D call uncertain. Trimming removed 2 bases from V and 5 bases from J, with 8 bases in between. The CDR3 is made up of 13 amino acids. The germline CDR1 and CDR2 sequences are MRHNA and SNTAGT. CDR3 protein: CASSDQWGDTQYF. The CDR3, as DNA: TGTGCCAGCAGTGACCAGTGGGGAGATACGCAGTATTTT.

This chain connects TRBV2 to TRBJ1-1; possibly TRBD1 for D (5 bases). Germline CDR1 and CDR2: SNHLY and FYNNEI. Trimming pared 3 bases from V and 3 bases from J, leaving 11 bases between. This CDR3 has 14 amino acids. CDR3 in DNA: TGTGCCAGCAGTGAGTTAGGAGGGGACACTGAAGCTTTCTTT. Translating it yields CASSELGGDTEAFF.

The CDR3: CASSLDSASYEQYF. CDR3 DNA sequence: TGTGCCAGCAGCTTAGACAGCGCCTCCTACGAGCAGTACTTC. The genes are TRBV5-4 and TRBJ2-7, with a tentative D call TRBD1 (5 bases). The CDR3 consists of 14 residues. Germline CDR1 and CDR2: SGHNT and YYREEE (reference sequence). Trimming took 2 bases from V and 0 from J, leaving 9 bases between them.

The chain couples TRBV12-3 or TRBV12-4 to TRBJ2-5; D may be TRBD1 or TRBD2 (5 bases each). The CDR3 is 14 amino acids. Deletions cut 5 bases from V and 5 bases from J, with 15 bases between. This chain's CDR3 is CASSKGRLSETQYF. CDR3 sequence (DNA): TGTGCCAGCAGTAAGGGACGGCTGTCGGAGACCCAGTACTTC.